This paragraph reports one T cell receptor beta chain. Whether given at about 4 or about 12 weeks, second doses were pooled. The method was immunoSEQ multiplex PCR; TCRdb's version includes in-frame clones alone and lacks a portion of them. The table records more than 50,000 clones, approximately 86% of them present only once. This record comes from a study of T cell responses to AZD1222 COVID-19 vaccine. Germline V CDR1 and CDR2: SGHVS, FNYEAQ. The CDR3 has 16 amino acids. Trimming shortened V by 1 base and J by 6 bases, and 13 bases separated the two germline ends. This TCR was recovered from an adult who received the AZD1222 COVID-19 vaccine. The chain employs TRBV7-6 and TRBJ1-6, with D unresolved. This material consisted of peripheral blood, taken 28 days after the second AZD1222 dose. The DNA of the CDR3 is TGTGCCAGCAGCTTAGGGGGAGGGCGAGGTAATTCACCCCTCCACTTT. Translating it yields CASSLGGGRGNSPLHF.